This T cell receptor (beta chain) was recorded in a study of blood T cells in healthy people across ages. Next came a second PCR, run for about 7 to 11 cycles, which used a sample-barcoded 5' primer along with a J-beta primer mix. TCRdb re-derived calls from the 5' RACE reads in MiXCR, one entry per CDR3 protein. Of 870,000 or so distinct CDR3 sequences in the sample, 29% were seen once. This clonotype was detected ten times or more. The sequence derives from a woman older than 75 in good health. Sequenced: blood.

The CDR3: CASNRARNYGYTF. DNA for the CDR3: TGTGCCAGTAACAGGGCGCGAAACTATGGCTACACCTTC. The chain recombines TRBV2 with TRBJ1-2; possibly TRBD1 for D (6 bases). Germline V lookup: CDR1 SNHLY, CDR2 FYNNEI. The CDR3 consists of 13 residues. V lost 9 bases and J lost 2, with 13 bases in between.